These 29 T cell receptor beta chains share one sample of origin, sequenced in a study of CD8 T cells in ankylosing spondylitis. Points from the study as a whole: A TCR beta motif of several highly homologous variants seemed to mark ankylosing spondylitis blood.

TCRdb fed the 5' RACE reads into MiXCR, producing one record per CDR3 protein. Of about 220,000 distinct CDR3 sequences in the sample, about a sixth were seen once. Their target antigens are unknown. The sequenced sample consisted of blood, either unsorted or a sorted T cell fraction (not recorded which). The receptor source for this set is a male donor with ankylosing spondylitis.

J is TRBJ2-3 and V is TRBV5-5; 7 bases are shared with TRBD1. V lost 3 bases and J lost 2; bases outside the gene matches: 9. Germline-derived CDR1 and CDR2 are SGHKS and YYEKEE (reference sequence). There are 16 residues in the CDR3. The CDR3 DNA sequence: TGTGCCAGCAGCTGGGACAGCGAAGGCACCACAGATACGCAGTATTTT. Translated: CASSWDSEGTTDTQYF. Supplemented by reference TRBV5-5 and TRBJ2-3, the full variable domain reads DAGVTQSPTHLIKTRGQQVTLRCSPISGHKSVSWYQQVLGQGPQFIFQYYEKEERGRGNFPDRFSARQFPNYSSELNVNALLLGDSALYLCASSWDSEGTTDTQYFGPGTRLTVL.

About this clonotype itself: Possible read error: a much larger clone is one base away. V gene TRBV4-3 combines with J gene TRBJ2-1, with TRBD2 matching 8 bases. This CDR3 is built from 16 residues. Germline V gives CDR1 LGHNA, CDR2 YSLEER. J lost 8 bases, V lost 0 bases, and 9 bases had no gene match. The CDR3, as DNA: TGCGCCAGCAGCCAAGAGTTAGCGAGCGGGAGCCATGAGCAGTTCTTC. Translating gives CASSQELASGSHEQFF.

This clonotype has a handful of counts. DNA of the CDR3: TGTGCCAGCGGAGGGACTAGCGATAACAATGAGCAGTTCTTC. Translated, it gives CASGGTSDNNEQFF. The J gene is TRBJ2-1, the V gene TRBV2; 10 positions agree with TRBD2. The V gene end was trimmed by 8 bases and the J gene end by 5 bases; junction bases not matched to a gene: 6. From germline, CDR1 is SNHLY and CDR2 FYNNEI. CDR3 length: 14 amino acids.

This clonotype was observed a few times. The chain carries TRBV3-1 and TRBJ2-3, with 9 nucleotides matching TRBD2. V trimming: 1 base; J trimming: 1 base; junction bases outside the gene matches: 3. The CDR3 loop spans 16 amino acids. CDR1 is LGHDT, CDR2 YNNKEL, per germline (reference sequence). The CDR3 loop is CASSQVIAGGTDTQYF. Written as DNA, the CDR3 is TGTGCCAGCAGCCAAGTGATAGCGGGAGGCACAGATACGCAGTATTTT.

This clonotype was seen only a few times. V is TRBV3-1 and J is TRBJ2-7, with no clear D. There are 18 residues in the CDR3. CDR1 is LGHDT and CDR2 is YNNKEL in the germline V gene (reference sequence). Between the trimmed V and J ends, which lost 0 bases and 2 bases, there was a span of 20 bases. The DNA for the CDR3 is TGTGCCAGCAGCCAAGATCCCACCGTTCGAACCTCGGCCTACGAGCAGTACTTC. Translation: CASSQDPTVRTSAYEQYF.

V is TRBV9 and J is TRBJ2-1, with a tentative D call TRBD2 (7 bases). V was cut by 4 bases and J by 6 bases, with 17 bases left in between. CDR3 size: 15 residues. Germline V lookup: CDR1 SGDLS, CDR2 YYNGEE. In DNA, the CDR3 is TGTGCCAGCAGCAGTTGGGGGGGGGCCGGCAATGAGCAGTTCTTC. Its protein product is CASSSWGGAGNEQFF.

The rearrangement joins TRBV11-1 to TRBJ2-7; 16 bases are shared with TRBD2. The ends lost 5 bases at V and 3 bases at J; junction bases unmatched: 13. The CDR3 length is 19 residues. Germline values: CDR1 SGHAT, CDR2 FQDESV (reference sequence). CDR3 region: CASSPVNLGLAGGIYEQYF. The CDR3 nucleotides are TGTGCCAGCAGCCCCGTGAACCTGGGACTAGCGGGAGGGATCTACGAGCAGTACTTC.

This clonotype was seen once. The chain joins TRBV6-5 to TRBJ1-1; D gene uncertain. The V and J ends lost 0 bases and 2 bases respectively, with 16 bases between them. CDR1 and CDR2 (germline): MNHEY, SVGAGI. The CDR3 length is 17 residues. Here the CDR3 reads CASSYSMFRHINTEAFF. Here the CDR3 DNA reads TGTGCCAGCAGTTACTCGATGTTCAGGCATATTAACACTGAAGCTTTCTTT.

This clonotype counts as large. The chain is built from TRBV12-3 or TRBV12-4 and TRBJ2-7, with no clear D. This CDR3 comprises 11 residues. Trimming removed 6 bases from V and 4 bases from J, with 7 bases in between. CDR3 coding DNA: TGTGCCAGCAGCGACGGTTACGAGCAGTACTTC. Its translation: CASSDGYEQYF.

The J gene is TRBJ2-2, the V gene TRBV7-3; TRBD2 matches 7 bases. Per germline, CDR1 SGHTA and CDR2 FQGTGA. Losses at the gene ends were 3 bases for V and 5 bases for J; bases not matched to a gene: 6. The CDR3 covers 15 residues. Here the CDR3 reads CASSFGGGPTGELFF. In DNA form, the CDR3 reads TGTGCCAGCAGCTTCGGGGGAGGGCCTACCGGGGAGCTGTTTTTT.

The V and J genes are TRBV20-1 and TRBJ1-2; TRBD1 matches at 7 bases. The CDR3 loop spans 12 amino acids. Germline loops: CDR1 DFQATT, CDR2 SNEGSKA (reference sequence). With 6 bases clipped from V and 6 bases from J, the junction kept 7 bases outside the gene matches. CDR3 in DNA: TGCAGTGCCGGGGACAGAGGTAATGGCTACACCTTC. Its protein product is CSAGDRGNGYTF.

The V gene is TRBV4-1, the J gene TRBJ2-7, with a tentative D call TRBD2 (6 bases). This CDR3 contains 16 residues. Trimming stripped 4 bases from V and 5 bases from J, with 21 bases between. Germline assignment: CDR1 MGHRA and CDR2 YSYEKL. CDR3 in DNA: TGCGCCAGCAGCCCCCGGTGGCCCGGAGGGCTCGACGAGCAGTACTTC. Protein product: CASSPRWPGGLDEQYF.

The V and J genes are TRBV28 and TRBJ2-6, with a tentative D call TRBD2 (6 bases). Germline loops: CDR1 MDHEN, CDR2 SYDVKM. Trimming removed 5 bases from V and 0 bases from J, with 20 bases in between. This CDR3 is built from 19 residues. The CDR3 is CASSGTSPEHPSGANVLTF. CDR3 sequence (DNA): TGTGCCAGCAGTGGGACTTCGCCGGAGCACCCCTCTGGGGCCAACGTCCTGACTTTC.

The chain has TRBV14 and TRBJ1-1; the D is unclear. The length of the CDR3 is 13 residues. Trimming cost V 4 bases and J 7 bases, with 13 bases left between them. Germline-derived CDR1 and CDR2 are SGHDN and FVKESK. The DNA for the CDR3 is TGTGCCAGCAGCCCGAGCCTGAACTTTGAAGCTTTCTTT. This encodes CASSPSLNFEAFF.

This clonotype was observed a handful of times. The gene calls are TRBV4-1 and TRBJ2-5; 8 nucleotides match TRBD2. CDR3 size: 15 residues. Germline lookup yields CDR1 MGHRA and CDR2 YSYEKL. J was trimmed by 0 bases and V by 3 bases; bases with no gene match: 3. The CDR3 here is CASSHPLADQETQYF. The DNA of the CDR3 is TGCGCCAGCAGCCACCCACTAGCGGACCAAGAGACCCAGTACTTC.

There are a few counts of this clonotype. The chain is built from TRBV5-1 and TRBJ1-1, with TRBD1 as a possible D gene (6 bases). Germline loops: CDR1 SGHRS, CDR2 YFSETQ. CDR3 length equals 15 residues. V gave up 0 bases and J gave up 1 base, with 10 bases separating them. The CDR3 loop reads CASSLDQGSNTEAFF. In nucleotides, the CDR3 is TGCGCCAGCAGCTTGGATCAGGGGTCGAACACTGAAGCTTTCTTT.

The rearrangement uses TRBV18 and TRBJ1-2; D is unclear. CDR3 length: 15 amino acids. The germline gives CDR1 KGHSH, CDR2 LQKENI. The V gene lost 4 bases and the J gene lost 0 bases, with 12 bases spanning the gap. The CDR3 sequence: CASSLAPETNYGYTF. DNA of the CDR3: TGTGCCAGCTCACTCGCTCCAGAAACTAACTATGGCTACACCTTC.

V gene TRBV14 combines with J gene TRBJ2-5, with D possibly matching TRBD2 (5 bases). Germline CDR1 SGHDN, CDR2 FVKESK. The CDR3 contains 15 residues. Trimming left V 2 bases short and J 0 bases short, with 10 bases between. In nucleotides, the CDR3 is TGTGCCAGCAGCCAACATTCGGGATACCAAGAGACCCAGTACTTC. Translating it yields CASSQHSGYQETQYF.

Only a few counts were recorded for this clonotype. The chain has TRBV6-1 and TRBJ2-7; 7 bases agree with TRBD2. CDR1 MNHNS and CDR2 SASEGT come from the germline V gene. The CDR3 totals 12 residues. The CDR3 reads CATAGEEYEQYF. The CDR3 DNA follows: TGTGCTACCGCGGGGGAAGAGTACGAGCAGTACTTC.

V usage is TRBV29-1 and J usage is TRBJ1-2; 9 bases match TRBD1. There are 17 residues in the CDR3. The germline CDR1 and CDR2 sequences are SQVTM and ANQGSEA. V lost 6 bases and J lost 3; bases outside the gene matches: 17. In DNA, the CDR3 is TGCAGCGTCTCCTTGACGGAACAGGGGGCGCAGGACTATGGCTACACCTTC. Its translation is CSVSLTEQGAQDYGYTF.

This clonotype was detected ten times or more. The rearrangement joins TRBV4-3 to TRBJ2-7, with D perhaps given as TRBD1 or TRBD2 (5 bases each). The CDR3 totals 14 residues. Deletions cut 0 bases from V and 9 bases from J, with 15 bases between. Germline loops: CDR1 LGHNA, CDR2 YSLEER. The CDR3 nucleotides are TGCGCCAGCAGCCAAGATGGGGGTCTAGCCTCGCAGTACTTC. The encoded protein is CASSQDGGLASQYF.

This CDR3 is CASSELYVEAGDTEAFF. The CDR3 DNA follows: TGTGCCAGCAGTGAATTGTATGTGGAGGCAGGGGACACTGAAGCTTTCTTT. The chain couples TRBV6-1 to TRBJ1-1; possibly TRBD1 for D (6 bases). Trimming pared 2 bases from V and 3 bases from J, leaving 19 bases between. The length of the CDR3 is 17 residues. Germline loops: CDR1 MNHNS, CDR2 SASEGT.

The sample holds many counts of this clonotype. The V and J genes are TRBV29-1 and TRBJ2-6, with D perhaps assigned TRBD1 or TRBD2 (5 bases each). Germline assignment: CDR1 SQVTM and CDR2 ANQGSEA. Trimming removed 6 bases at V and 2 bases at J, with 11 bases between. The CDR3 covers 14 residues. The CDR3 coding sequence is TGCAGCGTGGGGGTTCCTACTGGGGCCAACGTCCTGACTTTC. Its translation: CSVGVPTGANVLTF.

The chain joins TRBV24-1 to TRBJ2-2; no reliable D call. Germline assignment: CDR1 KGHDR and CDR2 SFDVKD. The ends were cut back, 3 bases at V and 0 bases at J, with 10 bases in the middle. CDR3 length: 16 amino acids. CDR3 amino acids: CATSDDTFANTGELFF. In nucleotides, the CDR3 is TGTGCCACCAGTGATGACACTTTCGCGAACACCGGGGAGCTGTTTTTT.

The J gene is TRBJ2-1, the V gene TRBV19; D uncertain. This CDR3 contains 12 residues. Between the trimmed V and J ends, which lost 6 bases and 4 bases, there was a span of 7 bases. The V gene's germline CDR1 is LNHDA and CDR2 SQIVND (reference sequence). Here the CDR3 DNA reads TGTGCCAGTAGCAACCTTTACAATGAGCAGTTCTTC. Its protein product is CASSNLYNEQFF. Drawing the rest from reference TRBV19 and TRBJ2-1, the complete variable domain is DGGITQSPKYLFRKEGQNVTLSCEQNLNHDAMYWYRQDPGQGLRLIYYSQIVNDFQKGDIAEGYSVSREKKESFPLTVTSAQKNPTAFYLCASSNLYNEQFFGPGTRLTVL.

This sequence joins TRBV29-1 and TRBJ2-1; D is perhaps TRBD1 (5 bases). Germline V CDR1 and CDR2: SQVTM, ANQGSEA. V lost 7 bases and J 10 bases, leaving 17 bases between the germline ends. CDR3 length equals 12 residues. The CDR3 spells CSAQGSGWEQFF. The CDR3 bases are TGCAGCGCCCAGGGTTCCGGGTGGGAGCAGTTCTTC.

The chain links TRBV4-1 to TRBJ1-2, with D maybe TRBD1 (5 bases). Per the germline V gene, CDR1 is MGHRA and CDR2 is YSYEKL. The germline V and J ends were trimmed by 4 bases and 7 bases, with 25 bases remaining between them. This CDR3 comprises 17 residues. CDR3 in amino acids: CASSPLGARDHMSGYTF. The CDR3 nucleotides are TGCGCCAGCAGCCCCCTAGGGGCGAGGGATCATATGAGTGGCTACACCTTC.

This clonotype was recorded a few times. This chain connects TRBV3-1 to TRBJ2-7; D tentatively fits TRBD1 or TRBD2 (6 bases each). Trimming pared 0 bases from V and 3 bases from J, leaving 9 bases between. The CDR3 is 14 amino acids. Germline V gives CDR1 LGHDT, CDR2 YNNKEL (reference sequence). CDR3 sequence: CASSQEGGYYEQYF. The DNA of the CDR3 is TGTGCCAGCAGCCAAGAAGGGGGGTACTACGAGCAGTACTTC.

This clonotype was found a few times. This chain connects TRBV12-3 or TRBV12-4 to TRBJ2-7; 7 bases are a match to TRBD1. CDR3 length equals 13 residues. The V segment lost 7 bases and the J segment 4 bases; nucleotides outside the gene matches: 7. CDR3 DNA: TGTGCCAGCAACCCGACAGGGTGGTACGAGCAGTACTTC. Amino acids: CASNPTGWYEQYF.